This T cell receptor beta chain was profiled in a study of cytomegalovirus exposure and HLA in healthy donors. Study-wide findings and caveats: The majority of TCR sequences were rare, yet some public TCRs appeared in many donors. Altogether, about 160 TCR beta chains were recorded as cytomegalovirus-associated.

As for this clone: Its cognate antigen is unknown.

Libraries were prepared by immunoSEQ multiplex PCR; TCRdb keeps only in-frame clonotypes and omits some of them. Of 330,000 or so clones listed, just over 85% are singletons. The receptor's source is a woman aged 18-29 years in good health and CMV-seronegative. Sequencing input: PBMCs.

The DNA for the CDR3 is TGTGCCAGCGGCAGCTCCTACGAGCAGTACTTC. Its protein is CASGSSYEQYF. The chain employs TRBV27 and TRBJ2-7; unclear D gene. With 8 bases removed from V and 0 bases from J, the gap between germline ends came to 5 bases. Germline CDR1 and CDR2: MNHEY and SMNVEV (reference sequence). The CDR3 extends over 11 amino acids.